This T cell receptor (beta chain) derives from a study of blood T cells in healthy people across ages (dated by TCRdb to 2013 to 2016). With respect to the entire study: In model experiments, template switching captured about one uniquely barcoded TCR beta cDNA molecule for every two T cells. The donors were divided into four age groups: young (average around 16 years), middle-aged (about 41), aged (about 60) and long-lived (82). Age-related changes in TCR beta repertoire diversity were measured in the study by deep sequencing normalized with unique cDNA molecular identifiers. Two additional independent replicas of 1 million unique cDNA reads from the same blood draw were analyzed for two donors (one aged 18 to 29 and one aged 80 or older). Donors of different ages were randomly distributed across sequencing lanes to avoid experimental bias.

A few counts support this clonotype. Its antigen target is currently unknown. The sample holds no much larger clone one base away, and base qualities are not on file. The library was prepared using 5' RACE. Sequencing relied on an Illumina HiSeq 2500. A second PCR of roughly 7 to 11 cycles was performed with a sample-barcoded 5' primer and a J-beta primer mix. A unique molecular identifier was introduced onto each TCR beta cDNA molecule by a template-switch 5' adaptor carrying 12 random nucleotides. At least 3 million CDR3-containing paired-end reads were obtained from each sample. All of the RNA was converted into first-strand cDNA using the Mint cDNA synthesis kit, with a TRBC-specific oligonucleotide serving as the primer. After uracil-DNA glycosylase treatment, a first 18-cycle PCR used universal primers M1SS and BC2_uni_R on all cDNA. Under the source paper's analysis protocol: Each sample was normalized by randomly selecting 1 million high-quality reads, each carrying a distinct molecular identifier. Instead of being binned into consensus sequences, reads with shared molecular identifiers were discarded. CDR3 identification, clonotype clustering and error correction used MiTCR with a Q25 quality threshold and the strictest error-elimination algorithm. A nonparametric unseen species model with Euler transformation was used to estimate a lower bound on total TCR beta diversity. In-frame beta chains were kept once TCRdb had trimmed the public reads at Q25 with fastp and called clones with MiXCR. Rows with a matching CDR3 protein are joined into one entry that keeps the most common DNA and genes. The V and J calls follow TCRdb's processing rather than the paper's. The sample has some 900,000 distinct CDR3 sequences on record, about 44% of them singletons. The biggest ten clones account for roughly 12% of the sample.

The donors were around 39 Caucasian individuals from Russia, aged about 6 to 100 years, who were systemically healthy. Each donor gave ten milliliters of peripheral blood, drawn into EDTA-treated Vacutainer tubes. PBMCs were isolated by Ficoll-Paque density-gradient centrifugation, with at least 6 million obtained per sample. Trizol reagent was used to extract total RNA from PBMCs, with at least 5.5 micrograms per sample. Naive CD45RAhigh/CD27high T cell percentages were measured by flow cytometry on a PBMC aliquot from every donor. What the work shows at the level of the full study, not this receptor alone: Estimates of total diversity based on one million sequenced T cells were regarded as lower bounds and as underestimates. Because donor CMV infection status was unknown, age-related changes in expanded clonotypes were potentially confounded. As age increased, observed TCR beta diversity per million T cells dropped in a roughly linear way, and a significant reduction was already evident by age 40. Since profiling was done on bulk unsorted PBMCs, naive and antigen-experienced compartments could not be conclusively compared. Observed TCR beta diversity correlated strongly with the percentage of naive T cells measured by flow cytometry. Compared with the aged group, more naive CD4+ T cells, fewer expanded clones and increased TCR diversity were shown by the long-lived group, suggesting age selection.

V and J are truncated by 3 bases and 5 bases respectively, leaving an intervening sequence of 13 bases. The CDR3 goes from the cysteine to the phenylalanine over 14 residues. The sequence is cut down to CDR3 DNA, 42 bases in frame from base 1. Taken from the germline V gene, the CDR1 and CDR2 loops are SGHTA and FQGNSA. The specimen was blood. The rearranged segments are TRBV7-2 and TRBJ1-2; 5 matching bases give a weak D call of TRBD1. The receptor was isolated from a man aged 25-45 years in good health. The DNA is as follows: TGTGCCAGCAGCTTTGGCCGACAGCTTTATGGCTACACCTTC. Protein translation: CASSFGRQLYGYTF.